The 24 T cell receptor beta chains in this list originate from one sample, sequenced in a study of T-cell reconstitution after alpha-beta-depleted transplantation in children. Unique molecular identifiers tagged the TCRbeta library. One entry per CDR3 protein, called by TCRdb with MiXCR from the PCR reads. The profile shows roughly 790,000 distinct CDR3 sequences, roughly 16% of them singletons. Sequenced here: PBMCs, mostly from graft donor cells, sampled 360 days after TCRalphabeta/CD19-depleted stem cell transplant. These receptors originate from a male patient younger than 18 who had a stem cell transplant for acute lymphoblastic leukemia, so the T cells may come from the graft donor.

Only a few counts were recorded for this clonotype. V and J are TRBV7-3 and TRBJ1-1, with 8 nucleotides matching TRBD1. CDR1 and CDR2 (germline): SGHTA, FQGTGA. CDR3 length: 14 amino acids. J gave up 4 bases and V 5 bases, and 6 bases lay outside the gene matches. As DNA, the CDR3 is TGTGCCAGCAGCAGGACAGGGTCGGCCACTGAAGCTTTCTTT. Amino acids: CASSRTGSATEAFF.

This rearrangement joins TRBV5-1 to TRBJ2-3; D remains unclear. The ends were cut back, 1 base at V and 3 bases at J, with 15 bases in the middle. The CDR3 is made up of 16 amino acids. Germline CDR1 SGHRS, CDR2 YFSETQ. CDR3 protein: CASSLTLGLGTDTQYF. Here the CDR3 DNA reads TGCGCCAGCAGCTTGACTCTCGGCTTGGGTACAGATACGCAGTATTTT.

CDR3 bases: TGCAGTGCTAGGGATCCTGGGACCTCCTGGGACACCGGGGAGCTGTTTTTT. Encoded protein: CSARDPGTSWDTGELFF. The chain combines TRBV20-1 with TRBJ2-2; perhaps D is TRBD1 or TRBD2 (5 bases each). The germline V gene encodes CDR1 DFQATT and CDR2 SNEGSKA (reference sequence). V lost 3 bases and J 3 bases, leaving 20 bases between the germline ends. The CDR3 is 17 residues long.

This clonotype was seen a few times. The chain combines TRBV4-1 with TRBJ2-7; D is unresolved. The CDR3 length is 13 residues. Germline loops: CDR1 MGHRA, CDR2 YSYEKL. V was pared by 2 bases and J by 4 bases, with 9 bases between. The CDR3 protein is CASSQTNLYEQYF. CDR3 DNA: TGCGCCAGCAGCCAAACAAACCTATACGAGCAGTACTTC.

V and J are TRBV27 and TRBJ2-1; D gene unclear. This CDR3 comprises 15 residues. Trimming shortened V by 7 bases and J by 10 bases, and 23 bases separated the two germline ends. Germline-derived CDR1 and CDR2 are MNHEY and SMNVEV (reference sequence). The CDR3 reads CASTHPLGRGREQFF. In DNA form, the CDR3 reads TGTGCCAGCACCCATCCCCTAGGTCGTGGAAGGGAGCAGTTCTTC.

This clonotype was counted many times. This chain joins TRBV5-1 and TRBJ1-2, with TRBD1 identical over 7 bases. Germline V gives CDR1 SGHRS, CDR2 YFSETQ. The V and J ends lost 3 bases and 4 bases, in that order; junction bases with no gene match: 3. The CDR3 has 13 amino acids. CDR3 nucleotide sequence: TGCGCCAGCAGCTGGGACAGCGTCTATGGCTACACCTTC. Protein sequence: CASSWDSVYGYTF.

This clonotype was recorded at least ten times. V and J are TRBV13 and TRBJ1-1, with D tentatively TRBD1 (6 bases). The CDR3 spans 16 residues. Deletions cut 3 bases from V and 1 base from J, with 15 bases between. CDR1 is PRHDT, CDR2 FYEKMQ, per germline (reference sequence). CDR3 sequence: CASSFLQGPGNTEAFF. CDR3 nucleotide sequence: TGTGCCAGCAGCTTCCTACAGGGACCAGGGAACACTGAAGCTTTCTTT. Full variable domain (missing parts from reference TRBV13 and TRBJ1-1): AAGVIQSPRHLIKEKRETATLKCYPIPRHDTVYWYQQGPGQDPQFLISFYEKMQSDKGSIPDRFSAQQFSDYHSELNMSSLELGDSALYFCASSFLQGPGNTEAFFGQGTRLTVV.

This clonotype was detected ten times or more. The chain couples TRBV7-2 to TRBJ2-7; TRBD1 is a possible D gene (5 bases). This CDR3 region has 15 residues. Germline V gene lookup returns CDR1 SGHTA and CDR2 FQGNSA. V was trimmed by 0 bases and J by 3 bases, leaving 12 bases between them. This chain's CDR3 is CASSLASRVYYEQYF. The CDR3 coding sequence is TGTGCCAGCAGCTTAGCGAGCAGGGTATACTACGAGCAGTACTTC. The variable domain in full, with the rest retrieved from reference TRBV7-2 and TRBJ2-7, is GAGVSQSPSNKVTEKGKDVELRCDPISGHTALYWYRQSLGQGLEFLIYFQGNSAPDKSGLPSDRFSAERTGGSVSTLTIQRTQQEDSAVYLCASSLASRVYYEQYFGPGTRLTVT.

The rearrangement joins TRBV5-6 to TRBJ2-7; TRBD1 is a possible D gene (6 bases). Germline V gives CDR1 SGHDT, CDR2 YYEEEE. Trimming pared 7 bases from V and 6 bases from J, leaving 14 bases between. CDR3 size: 12 residues. DNA for the CDR3: TGTGCCAGCGGCATCGGGACATCCGAGCAGTACTTC. Protein sequence: CASGIGTSEQYF.

This clonotype has only one observation. The chain uses TRBV7-8 and TRBJ2-3; tentatively, D is TRBD1 or TRBD2 (6 bases each). The CDR3 runs 15 residues. The germline V gene encodes CDR1 SGHVS and CDR2 FQNEAQ. Trimming shortened V by 2 bases and J by 2 bases, and 11 bases separated the two germline ends. The CDR3 sequence: CASSLWRDNTDTQYF. CDR3 in DNA: TGTGCCAGCAGCTTATGGCGGGACAACACAGATACGCAGTATTTT.

The sample holds many counts of this clonotype. The chain recombines TRBV5-1 with TRBJ2-3, with D unclear. This CDR3 comprises 14 residues. Germline CDR1 reads SGHRS; CDR2 reads YFSETQ. The germline V and J ends were trimmed by 2 bases and 2 bases, with 9 bases remaining between them. This CDR3 is CASSFQRSTDTQYF. CDR3 in DNA: TGCGCCAGCAGCTTCCAAAGATCCACAGATACGCAGTATTTT.

The chain employs TRBV25-1 and TRBJ2-7, with D maybe TRBD1 (5 bases). Trimming removed 2 bases at V and 6 bases at J, with 20 bases between. Germline V CDR1 and CDR2: MGHDK, SYGVNS. CDR3 length: 16 residues. Here the CDR3 reads CASSEAGWMGSSEQYF. The CDR3, as DNA: TGTGCCAGCAGTGAAGCAGGGTGGATGGGGTCGAGCGAGCAGTACTTC.

The CDR3 sequence is CASSLGGQGGIYGYTF. The CDR3 DNA is TGTGCCAGCAGTTTAGGAGGACAGGGAGGGATCTATGGCTACACCTTC. The gene calls are TRBV12-3 or TRBV12-4 and TRBJ1-2, with 8 bases lining up with TRBD1. This CDR3 comprises 16 residues. The trim removed 1 base at V and 4 bases at J, leaving 8 bases unmatched.

The rearrangement joins TRBV11-1 to TRBJ2-6, with 9 bases fitting TRBD1. This CDR3 has 18 residues. The ends lost 6 bases at V and 0 bases at J; junction bases unmatched: 9. Germline V lookup: CDR1 SGHAT, CDR2 FQDESV (reference sequence). The CDR3 DNA reads as TGTGCCAGCAGACGCCGGGACAGGGAAAGCTCTGGGGCCAACGTCCTGACTTTC. Encoded protein: CASRRRDRESSGANVLTF.

This clonotype was seen only a few times. The chain links TRBV15 to TRBJ2-6; tentatively, D is TRBD1 (5 bases). The germline V gene has CDR1 LNHNV and CDR2 YYDKDF (reference sequence). The CDR3 runs 17 residues. Trimming stripped 0 bases from V and 0 bases from J, with 9 bases between. Written as DNA, the CDR3 is TGTGCCACCAGCAGAGAGGGGCCCCCCTCTGGGGCCAACGTCCTGACTTTC. Translated, it gives CATSREGPPSGANVLTF.

The chain has TRBV7-6 and TRBJ2-2, with D tentatively TRBD1 (6 bases). Germline V gene sequence: CDR1 SGHVS, CDR2 FNYEAQ. This CDR3 has 15 amino acids. The V end was cut by 6 bases, the J end by 1 base, with 12 bases between. The CDR3 DNA follows: TGTGCCAGCAGAGGACAGAACCAGAACACCGGGGAGCTGTTTTTT. Protein product: CASRGQNQNTGELFF.

This clonotype has only a few counts. The chain combines TRBV6-1 with TRBJ1-3; D possibly corresponds to TRBD1 (5 bases). CDR1 is MNHNS and CDR2 is SASEGT in the germline V gene. V shed 7 bases and J shed 4 bases, with 17 bases lying between them. This CDR3 has 15 amino acids. The chain's CDR3 is CASIRAQGGGNTIYF. The CDR3 nucleotides read TGTGCCAGCATCCGAGCCCAGGGAGGAGGAAACACCATATATTTT.

The gene calls are TRBV20-1 and TRBJ2-7, with 7 positions matching TRBD1. The CDR3 extends over 12 amino acids. Germline V lookup: CDR1 DFQATT, CDR2 SNEGSKA (reference sequence). V lost 3 bases and J lost 3; bases outside the gene matches: 2. The chain's CDR3 is CSASYRGYEQYF. CDR3 nucleotides: TGCAGTGCTAGCTACAGGGGCTACGAGCAGTACTTC.

This clonotype was seen a handful of times. The genes are TRBV6-2 or TRBV6-3 and TRBJ2-7; 11 positions match TRBD2. Germline V lookup: CDR1 MNHEY, CDR2 SVGEGT. The CDR3 is 18 residues long. The ends lost 6 bases at V and 0 bases at J; junction bases unmatched: 13. The CDR3: CASSRPGTSGRSSYEQYF. The DNA of the CDR3 is TGTGCCAGCAGCCGTCCCGGGACTAGCGGTAGGAGCTCCTACGAGCAGTACTTC.

This chain joins TRBV11-1 and TRBJ1-5; possible D gene TRBD1, 6 bases. The V gene's germline CDR1 is SGHAT and CDR2 FQDESV (reference sequence). CDR3 length: 15 amino acids. Trimming took 5 bases from V and 0 from J, leaving 11 bases between them. This CDR3 reads CASSRDTRSNQPQHF. Written as DNA, the CDR3 is TGTGCCAGCAGCCGGGACACCCGTAGCAATCAGCCCCAGCATTTT.

This chain joins TRBV20-1 and TRBJ1-2; 9 bases map to TRBD1. From germline, CDR1 is DFQATT and CDR2 SNEGSKA (reference sequence). J lost 6 bases, V lost 1 base, and 6 bases had no gene match. The CDR3 is 14 residues long. The CDR3 DNA is TGCAGTGCTAGAGTCCCCGGGACAGGGAATGGCTACACCTTC. This codes for CSARVPGTGNGYTF.

This clonotype came up a few times. This chain links TRBV10-3 with TRBJ2-2; 8 bases are a match to TRBD1. In germline, CDR1 is ENHRY, CDR2 SYGVKD. The CDR3 loop spans 15 amino acids. The J segment lost 1 base and the V segment lost 5 bases, leaving 3 bases of the junction unmatched. DNA of the CDR3: TGTGCCATCAGTTTGGACAGGGAGAACACCGGGGAGCTGTTTTTT. Translation gives CAISLDRENTGELFF.

In its sample, this clonotype was seen a few times. V and J are TRBV7-9 and TRBJ2-7; D might be TRBD2 (5 bases). The CDR3 spans 16 residues. Per germline, CDR1 SEHNR and CDR2 FQNEAQ (reference sequence). V was clipped by 5 bases and J by 5 bases, with 22 bases between them. This CDR3 is CASSPDRYGFGNEQYF. In nucleotides, the CDR3 is TGTGCCAGCAGCCCAGACCGCTATGGTTTCGGGAACGAGCAGTACTTC. Full variable domain (missing parts from reference TRBV7-9 and TRBJ2-7): DTGVSQNPRHKITKRGQNVTFRCDPISEHNRLYWYRQTLGQGPEFLTYFQNEAQLEKSRLLSDRFSAERPKGSFSTLEIQRTEQGDSAMYLCASSPDRYGFGNEQYFGPGTRLTVT.

This clonotype was detected a few times. V is TRBV29-1 and J is TRBJ2-3; TRBD1 is a possible D gene (5 bases). CDR1 and CDR2 (germline): SQVTM, ANQGSEA. The CDR3 is made up of 13 amino acids. The V and J ends lost 8 bases and 5 bases respectively, with 17 bases between them. CDR3 sequence reads: CSTTLWGGDTQYF. CDR3 DNA sequence: TGCAGCACCACCCTATGGGGCGGAGATACGCAGTATTTT.